The next 20 T cell receptor beta chains were all read from a single sample in a study of brain T cells in children with intractable seizures. Assay used: immunoSEQ multiplex PCR; TCRdb lists only in-frame clones, some missing. Among around 38,000 clones listed, approximately 90% were seen once. Specimen: peripheral blood, collected at surgery. The receptor source for this set is a girl aged 2-10 years with tuberous sclerosis and intractable seizures.

The gene calls are TRBV30 and TRBJ1-5; D is unresolved. The CDR3 sequence is 12 residues long. Trimming cost V 2 bases and J 2 bases, with 4 bases left between them. Germline CDR1 is GTSNPN and CDR2 is SVGIG (reference sequence). CDR3 residues: CAWSIGNQPQHF. The CDR3 DNA sequence: TGTGCCTGGAGTATTGGCAATCAGCCCCAGCATTTT.

The chain carries TRBV5-4 and TRBJ2-1; D possibly corresponds to TRBD1 (7 bases). Trimming shortened V by 0 bases and J by 4 bases, and 11 bases separated the two germline ends. Germline CDR1 reads SGHNT; CDR2 reads YYREEE (reference sequence). The length of the CDR3 is 15 residues. The CDR3 protein is CASSLGRGEYNEQFF. In DNA form, the CDR3 reads TGTGCCAGCAGCTTGGGCAGGGGGGAGTACAATGAGCAGTTCTTC.

The chain recombines TRBV5-1 with TRBJ1-1; TRBD1 is a possible D gene (5 bases). The V end lost 4 bases, the J end lost 6 bases, and 13 bases lay between the germline ends. CDR1 and CDR2 from the germline V gene are SGHRS and YFSETQ. The CDR3 has 13 residues. CDR3 nucleotide sequence: TGCGCCAGCAGCCAGGGATTTGGGTCTGAAGCTTTCTTT. Translated: CASSQGFGSEAFF.

This sequence joins TRBV7-8 and TRBJ2-7, with D unresolved. V lost 5 bases and J 0 bases, leaving 8 bases between the germline ends. The CDR3 loop spans 13 amino acids. Germline V CDR1 and CDR2: SGHVS, FQNEAQ. The CDR3 region has the DNA TGTGCCAGCAGCCTGCACAGCTCCTACGAGCAGTACGTC. It translates to CASSLHSSYEQYV.

The chain couples TRBV28 to TRBJ2-2, with D perhaps assigned TRBD1 or TRBD2 (5 bases each). Trimming cost V 6 bases and J 2 bases, with 13 bases left between them. CDR3 length: 15 amino acids. Germline loops: CDR1 MDHEN, CDR2 SYDVKM. CDR3 coding DNA: TGTGCCAGCAGCTCCGGGACCTCCAACACCGGGGAGCTGTTTTTT. Translated: CASSSGTSNTGELFF.

V usage is TRBV5-6 and J usage is TRBJ2-5; 7 bases align to TRBD2. The CDR3 extends over 14 amino acids. Trimming removed 2 bases from V and 3 bases from J; junction bases left unmatched: 4. CDR1 SGHDT and CDR2 YYEEEE come from the germline V gene. CDR3 in amino acids: CASSFGGGEETQYF. Here the CDR3 DNA reads TGTGCCAGCAGCTTCGGGGGAGGGGAAGAGACCCAGTACTTC.

V gene TRBV7-9 combines with J gene TRBJ2-1; D remains ambiguous. The CDR3 covers 14 residues. With 5 bases removed from V and 5 bases from J, the gap between germline ends came to 13 bases. In germline, CDR1 is SEHNR, CDR2 FQNEAQ (reference sequence). CDR3: CASSPIFENNEQFF. DNA for the CDR3: TGTGCCAGCAGCCCAATATTTGAGAACAATGAGCAGTTCTTC.

V and J are TRBV7-9 and TRBJ2-1; TRBD1 matches at 9 bases. CDR3 length: 13 residues. Trimming cost V 8 bases and J 4 bases; bases outside gene matches: 3. The germline gives CDR1 SEHNR, CDR2 FQNEAQ (reference sequence). CDR3 amino acids: CASEGQGYNEQFF. The DNA for the CDR3 is TGTGCCAGCGAGGGACAGGGATACAATGAGCAGTTCTTC.

This chain joins TRBV5-6 and TRBJ2-4; D remains ambiguous. This CDR3 is built from 13 residues. Trimming pared 0 bases from V and 0 bases from J, leaving 1 base between. Germline V gives CDR1 SGHDT, CDR2 YYEEEE. CDR3 sequence: CASSLVAKNIQYF. The CDR3, as DNA: TGTGCCAGCAGCTTGGTAGCCAAAAACATTCAGTACTTC.

The sample holds a few counts of this clone. The chain couples TRBV9 to TRBJ2-1, with D unresolved. Trimming took off 3 bases at V and 9 bases at J, with 4 bases between the two ends. The CDR3 covers 10 residues. In germline, CDR1 is SGDLS, CDR2 YYNGEE. The CDR3 region has the DNA TGTGCCAGCAGCGGGATTGAGCAGTTCTTC. Amino acid sequence: CASSGIEQFF.

This clone was observed a few times. This CDR3 reads CASSQDGAGSYEQYF. The CDR3 region has the DNA TGTGCCAGCAGCCAAGACGGAGCCGGCTCCTACGAGCAGTACTTC. The chain is built from TRBV6-6 and TRBJ2-7, with D unresolved. V lost 6 bases, J lost 0 bases, and 15 bases lay in between. The CDR3 is 15 amino acids. Germline loops: CDR1 MNHNY, CDR2 SVGAGI (reference sequence).

The chain links TRBV28 to TRBJ2-3; the D is unclear. Per the germline V gene, CDR1 is MDHEN and CDR2 is SYDVKM. The V gene lost 5 bases and the J gene lost 0 bases, with 9 bases spanning the gap. The CDR3 is 14 amino acids. CDR3 region: CASSAPQSTDTQYF. CDR3 DNA: TGTGCCAGCAGTGCCCCACAGAGCACAGATACGCAGTATTTT.

This chain links TRBV6-5 with TRBJ1-1, with 10 bases fitting TRBD1. V lost 2 bases to trimming and J lost 2 bases; unmatched junction nucleotides: 5. In germline, CDR1 is MNHEY, CDR2 SVGAGI. The CDR3 consists of 16 residues. The CDR3 loop is CASSYRDRGINTEAFF. The CDR3 DNA sequence: TGTGCCAGCAGTTACAGGGACAGGGGAATCAACACTGAAGCTTTCTTT.

The chain combines TRBV6-1 with TRBJ2-7; a possible D gene is TRBD1 (5 bases). V was trimmed by 2 bases and J by 7 bases, leaving 9 bases between them. This CDR3 comprises 12 residues. In germline, CDR1 is MNHNS, CDR2 SASEGT. The CDR3 region is CASSEYSGEQYV. For the CDR3, the DNA is TGTGCCAGCAGTGAATATTCAGGGGAGCAGTACGTC.

The chain employs TRBV18 and TRBJ1-6; D perhaps matches TRBD1 (5 bases). The CDR3 length is 16 residues. Trimming shortened V by 6 bases and J by 5 bases, and 17 bases separated the two germline ends. The germline V gene has CDR1 KGHSH and CDR2 LQKENI. CDR3 residues: CASSLTGPADNSPLHF. The CDR3 nucleotides read TGTGCCAGCTCCCTAACAGGCCCAGCGGATAATTCACCCCTCCACTTT.

This chain uses TRBV6-1 with TRBJ1-2; D is ambiguous. Trimming pared 0 bases from V and 7 bases from J, leaving 15 bases between. Germline CDR1 MNHNS, CDR2 SASEGT. CDR3 size: 15 residues. Written as DNA, the CDR3 is TGTGCCAGCAGTGAAGCGTTCGTCAGAACCGTTGGCTACACCTTC. The encoded protein is CASSEAFVRTVGYTF.

This clone was counted a single time. The chain is built from TRBV6-5 and TRBJ2-7; 8 positions agree with TRBD2. After removal of 5 bases from V and 3 bases from J, the junction contained 3 bases not matched to a gene. Germline-derived CDR1 and CDR2 are MNHEY and SVGAGI. The CDR3 is 13 amino acids. The CDR3 loop reads CASSPGLVYEQYF. Written as DNA, the CDR3 is TGTGCCAGCAGTCCGGGACTAGTCTACGAGCAGTACTTC.

The chain links TRBV18 to TRBJ2-3; possibly TRBD1 for D (5 bases). CDR3 length: 15 residues. Trimming shortened V by 3 bases and J by 2 bases, and 12 bases separated the two germline ends. CDR1 and CDR2 (germline): KGHSH, LQKENI. The CDR3 nucleotides read TGTGCCAGCTCACCTAAACAGGCCCCCACAGATACGCAGTATTTT. It is translated as CASSPKQAPTDTQYF.

This clone appeared once. The chain combines TRBV2 with TRBJ1-1, with D hard to call. V gave up 4 bases and J gave up 7 bases, with 7 bases separating them. The V gene's germline CDR1 is SNHLY and CDR2 FYNNEI. This CDR3 has 11 amino acids. Here the CDR3 reads CASSGYSEAFF. The CDR3 nucleotides read TGTGCCAGCAGTGGGTACAGTGAAGCTTTCTTT.

The chain joins TRBV30 to TRBJ2-3; 9 bases match TRBD1. The CDR3 runs to 15 residues. CDR1 is GTSNPN, CDR2 SVGIG, per germline (reference sequence). V lost 5 bases to trimming and J lost 6 bases; unmatched junction nucleotides: 12. The CDR3 sequence is CAWGDRVRGSDTQYF. CDR3 bases: TGTGCCTGGGGGGACAGGGTAAGGGGTTCTGATACGCAGTATTTT.